Listed below are T cell receptor beta chains from one sample, sequenced in a study of blood T cell repertoires in COVID-19. TCRdb keeps only in-frame clones here, not all; method: immunoSEQ multiplex PCR. Among 200,000 to 250,000 clones listed, approximately 85% were seen once. Sample: PBMCs or T cells enriched from blood (not recorded which). These receptor sequences come from a woman aged 45 to 65 who had recovered from COVID-19. The conserved cysteine and the conserved F or W are not part of the CDR3 here. The D gene is left open where the match is weak.

V	J	D	CDR3
TRBV28	TRBJ2-4	-	ASSPPRGKNIQY
TRBV7-9	TRBJ2-1	TRBD2	ASSFRLAGANEQF
TRBV15	TRBJ1-4	-	ATSREQINEKLF
TRBV18	TRBJ1-2	TRBD1	ASSPERGQVPSYGYT
TRBV6-2/TRBV6-3	TRBJ2-7	TRBD1	ASSQGQGQY
TRBV25-1	TRBJ1-6	-	ASSVQGGSYNSPLH
TRBV6-2/TRBV6-3	TRBJ2-7	TRBD2	ASSDPGLAIYEQY
TRBV5-1	TRBJ1-1	-	ASSAGDTLTIRTEAF
TRBV7-9	TRBJ2-1	TRBD2	ASSPGTSEQF
TRBV19	TRBJ2-5	-	ASSIGVIETQY
TRBV24-1	TRBJ1-3	-	ATSDTGSSGNTIY
TRBV28	TRBJ1-1	-	ASSFGGIDTEAF
TRBV19	TRBJ1-3	-	ASSIDRSSGNTIY
TRBV24-1	TRBJ1-2	TRBD1	ATSDQNPGQGVYGYT
TRBV4-1	TRBJ2-5	-	ASSQVYGRPQETQY
TRBV28	TRBJ1-6	-	ASTPGLAQLIYNSPLH
TRBV5-1	TRBJ1-2	TRBD1	ASRETGTGSYGYT
TRBV27	TRBJ1-2	-	ASSIAGARGYT
TRBV5-1	TRBJ1-2	TRBD1	ASSLDGTGRYGYT
TRBV7-2	TRBJ1-6	-	ASSKGAWTVDSPLH
TRBV19	TRBJ1-5	-	ASTPGLSNQPQH
TRBV27	TRBJ2-5	-	ASSPTKVAGIGETQY
TRBV4-2	TRBJ2-3	TRBD2	ASSQDWSSGILYTQY
TRBV7-2	TRBJ1-5	-	ASSLRGGNQPQH
TRBV11-2	TRBJ2-6	TRBD2	ASSLRLAGASGANVLT
TRBV12-3/TRBV12-4	TRBJ2-1	TRBD2	ASTRGGLYEQF
TRBV11-2	TRBJ2-1	TRBD2	ASSFGLGSVEQF
TRBV29-1	TRBJ2-1	-	SLASIPYNEQF
TRBV11-2	TRBJ2-2	-	ASWTANTGELF
TRBV12-5	TRBJ2-5	TRBD1	ASGLATGTGRETQY
TRBV28	TRBJ1-5	TRBD1	ASSGGSNQPQH
TRBV9	TRBJ2-1	-	ASSVEGTRSSYNEQF
TRBV6-5	TRBJ1-3	TRBD1	ASSYDDRAGNTIY
TRBV7-8	TRBJ1-4	-	ASSLDRPTNEKLF
TRBV20-1	TRBJ2-2	TRBD2	SASFGGSNTGELF
TRBV5-4	TRBJ2-3	-	ASSHGGVVTDTQY
TRBV30	TRBJ2-3	-	AWSQTARRTDTQY
TRBV5-4	TRBJ2-1	TRBD2	ASSLERGKEF
TRBV2	TRBJ1-5	TRBD1	ASKSGRQGSHQPQH
TRBV12-3/TRBV12-4	TRBJ1-3	-	ASSLELLGRIY
TRBV28	TRBJ1-3	-	ASTTSGNTIY
TRBV2	TRBJ2-1	-	ASSLQGNEQF
TRBV6-5	TRBJ2-1	-	ASSYSSLGANEQF
TRBV6-5	TRBJ2-7	TRBD1	ASTIIPGGGEQY
TRBV6-5	TRBJ1-1	-	ASSLEITEAF
TRBV19	TRBJ2-6	-	ASSILLARSSGANVLT
TRBV2	TRBJ2-7	-	ASSLKTYYEQY
TRBV3-1/TRBV3-2	TRBJ2-1	-	ASSQNDPLGVEQF
TRBV15	TRBJ2-3	-	ATSSGMLSTDTQY
TRBV12-3/TRBV12-4	TRBJ1-1	-	ASSPRGLGAF